The clone carrying this T cell receptor (beta chain) was recorded only once. This specimen belongs to a study of blood T cell repertoires in COVID-19. Study context: Spain, Italy and the United States supplied samples that represented acute and convalescent COVID-19. Sources were T cells, B-cell-depleted T cells, or PBMCs; the material itself was cDNA or gDNA.

The data were produced by immunoSEQ multiplex PCR, yet TCRdb's version contains in-frame clones alone and is incomplete. This sample has about 60,000 clones, with roughly four fifths found just once. V lost 3 bases to trimming and J lost 7 bases; unmatched junction nucleotides: 7. Germline V gene lookup returns CDR1 KGHSH and CDR2 LQKENI. The CDR3 covers 16 residues. The rearrangement joins TRBV18 to TRBJ2-1; TRBD2 matches 12 bases. This TCR was sampled from a man in his forties or fifties with COVID-19, enrolled during active disease. The sequenced sample consisted of peripheral blood. The CDR3, as DNA: TGTGCCAGCTCACCGCGACTAGCGGGAGTGGATAATGAGCAGTTCTTC. It is translated as CASSPRLAGVDNEQFF.